This TCR beta chain appears in the sequencing data of a study of T cell responses to AZD1222 COVID-19 vaccine. Notes on the study in general: Dominant CD4 TCR responses targeted spike regions 160-218 and 743-854. Repertoires were obtained solely post-peak T cell response. In a largely white British group with more females than males, clonal diversity was possibly underestimated.

Assay used: immunoSEQ multiplex PCR; TCRdb lists only in-frame clones, some missing. This table has 80,000 or so clones, 70% to 90% appearing once. V shed 9 bases and J shed 1 base, with 12 bases lying between them. The germline CDR1 and CDR2 sequences are SNHLY and FYNNEI. This CDR3 spans 14 amino acids. On this clone itself: Antigen: not known.

This chain connects TRBV2 to TRBJ1-4, with D perhaps matching TRBD1 (6 bases). This material consisted of peripheral blood, taken on day 0 of AZD1222 vaccination. The sequence derives from an adult in good health. CDR3 sequence (DNA): TGTGCCAGGAGGGGGGGCCGAACTAATGAAAAACTGTTTTTT. Translated: CARRGGRTNEKLFF.